This is a list of T cell receptor beta chains from one sample in a study of blood T cell repertoires in COVID-19. Measured with immunoSEQ multiplex PCR; TCRdb has only the in-frame clones, and not every one. The sample consists of around 130,000 clones, 84% of them appearing once. Sequenced: peripheral blood. The receptors were gathered from a man aged 25-45 years with COVID-19, enrolled during active disease. The CDR3 runs from the conserved cysteine through the conserved F or W. A D gene is named only where the DNA matches it firmly. Clone size is given for some rows only: seen once, a few or many times, or a class if the clone is expanded.

size: .
D: .
J: TRBJ2-5
V: TRBV4-2
CDR3: CASSPSFTSETTQYF
DNA: TGTGCCAGCAGCCCCTCCTTCACCAGCGAGACGACCCAGTACTTC

size: .
D: .
J: TRBJ1-2
V: TRBV28
CDR3: CASSPPTANYGYTF
DNA: TGTGCCAGCAGTCCCCCGACAGCTAACTATGGCTACACCTTC

size: .
D: TRBD2
J: TRBJ2-1
V: TRBV10-1
CDR3: CASSLAGAVNEQFF
DNA: TGCGCCAGCAGCTTAGCGGGAGCTGTAAATGAGCAGTTCTTC

size: .
D: .
J: TRBJ2-7
V: TRBV27
CDR3: CASSLLGPYEQYF
DNA: TGTGCCAGCAGTTTATTGGGGCCCTACGAGCAGTACTTC

size: once
D: .
J: TRBJ2-3
V: TRBV9
CDR3: CASSVVLQGTQYF
DNA: TGTGCCAGCAGCGTAGTCCTACAGGGAACGCAGTATTTT

size: .
D: TRBD2
J: TRBJ2-2
V: TRBV9
CDR3: CASSVAGTSGRGDTGELFF
DNA: TGTGCCAGCAGCGTAGCCGGGACTAGCGGGAGGGGAGACACCGGGGAGCTGTTTTTT

size: .
D: TRBD2
J: TRBJ2-7
V: TRBV11-1
CDR3: CASSTQAGGLSYEQYF
DNA: TGTGCCAGCAGCACCCAAGCGGGAGGGCTATCCTACGAGCAGTACTTC

size: .
D: TRBD1
J: TRBJ1-2
V: TRBV9
CDR3: CASSVWGQNYGYTF
DNA: TGTGCCAGCAGCGTATGGGGACAGAACTATGGCTACACCTTC

size: .
D: .
J: TRBJ2-1
V: TRBV12-3/TRBV12-4
CDR3: CASSRLVNEQFF
DNA: TGTGCCAGCAGCCGACTAGTGAATGAGCAGTTCTTC

size: .
D: .
J: TRBJ2-7
V: TRBV12-5
CDR3: CASGLEEAYEQYF
DNA: TGTGCTAGTGGTTTGGAGGAGGCCTACGAGCAGTACTTC

size: .
D: TRBD1
J: TRBJ2-1
V: TRBV13
CDR3: CATRRTGVHYEQFF
DNA: TGTGCCACCCGGCGGACAGGGGTTCATTATGAGCAGTTCTTC

size: .
D: .
J: TRBJ1-2
V: TRBV24-1
CDR3: CATRKDSNYGYTF
DNA: TGTGCCACCAGGAAGGACAGTAACTATGGCTACACCTTC

size: .
D: TRBD2
J: TRBJ2-3
V: TRBV6-5
CDR3: CASTLGGASTDTQYF
DNA: TGTGCCAGCACCCTCGGGGGGGCAAGCACAGATACGCAGTATTTT

size: .
D: TRBD1
J: TRBJ1-2
V: TRBV27
CDR3: CASSSLGTVYGYTF
DNA: TGTGCCAGCAGTTCCCTCGGGACAGTCTATGGCTACACCTTC

size: .
D: TRBD2
J: TRBJ2-1
V: TRBV29-1
CDR3: CSVEDSGTSLNDEQFF
DNA: TGCAGCGTTGAAGATTCCGGGACTAGCCTTAACGATGAGCAGTTCTTC

size: .
D: .
J: TRBJ1-2
V: TRBV7-9
CDR3: CASTRPGGAHNYGYTF
DNA: TGTGCCAGCACCCGACCAGGAGGAGCCCATAACTATGGCTACACCTTC

size: few
D: .
J: TRBJ1-2
V: TRBV29-1
CDR3: CSVKGGYGYTF
DNA: TGCAGCGTTAAGGGAGGTTATGGCTACACCTTC

size: .
D: TRBD1
J: TRBJ1-1
V: TRBV9
CDR3: CASSVTGVGTEAFF
DNA: TGTGCCAGCAGCGTAACAGGGGTTGGGACTGAAGCTTTCTTT

size: .
D: TRBD1
J: TRBJ1-1
V: TRBV10-2
CDR3: CASTDRTGMNTEAFF
DNA: TGCGCCAGCACCGACCGGACAGGGATGAACACTGAAGCTTTCTTT

size: .
D: .
J: TRBJ2-2
V: TRBV5-8
CDR3: CAGQRRTNTGELFF
DNA: TGTGCCGGACAGAGGAGAACGAACACCGGGGAGCTGTTTTTT

size: .
D: TRBD1
J: TRBJ2-1
V: TRBV7-9
CDR3: CASSRDRSYNEQFF
DNA: TGTGCCAGCAGCCGGGACAGATCCTACAATGAGCAGTTCTTC

size: .
D: .
J: TRBJ1-4
V: TRBV14
CDR3: CASSQDGGSWANEKLFF
DNA: TGTGCCAGCAGCCAAGATGGCGGGAGCTGGGCTAATGAAAAACTGTTTTTT

size: .
D: .
J: TRBJ2-2
V: TRBV6-6
CDR3: CASRWGSSTGELFF
DNA: TGTGCCAGCAGATGGGGCTCAAGCACCGGGGAGCTGTTTTTT

size: .
D: .
J: TRBJ2-7
V: TRBV6-5
CDR3: CATAVSSYEQYF
DNA: TGTGCCACCGCTGTCTCCAGCTACGAGCAGTACTTC

size: .
D: .
J: TRBJ1-4
V: TRBV19
CDR3: CASSIRGAGATNEKLFF
DNA: TGTGCCAGTAGTATCAGAGGTGCGGGTGCAACTAATGAAAAACTGTTTTTT

size: .
D: .
J: TRBJ2-7
V: TRBV28
CDR3: CASSFSGQVSYEQYF
DNA: TGTGCCAGCAGTTTTAGCGGACAGGTCTCCTACGAGCAGTACTTC

size: .
D: .
J: TRBJ1-2
V: TRBV5-4
CDR3: CASSIEPQANYGYTF
DNA: TGTGCCAGCAGCATCGAGCCGCAGGCAAACTATGGCTACACCTTC

size: .
D: TRBD2
J: TRBJ2-5
V: TRBV27
CDR3: CASSSLLGLAPRSQYF
DNA: TGTGCCAGCAGTTCGCTCCTGGGACTAGCCCCAAGGTCCCAGTACTTC

size: few
D: TRBD2
J: TRBJ2-1
V: TRBV5-1
CDR3: CPRAWSQREGGNEQFF
DNA: TGCCCTCGAGCTTGGAGTCAACGGGAGGGAGGCAATGAGCAGTTCTTC

size: .
D: .
J: TRBJ1-1
V: TRBV19
CDR3: CASSAEGGTNTEAFF
DNA: TGTGCCAGTAGTGCCGAGGGAGGGACGAACACTGAAGCTTTCTTT

size: .
D: .
J: TRBJ1-4
V: TRBV18
CDR3: CASSPIGGRTNEKLFF
DNA: TGTGCCAGCTCACCAATCGGGGGACGGACTAATGAAAAACTGTTTTTT

size: once
D: TRBD1
J: TRBJ2-1
V: TRBV6-2/TRBV6-3
CDR3: CASSRPGTAKNNEQFF
DNA: TGTGCCAGCAGCAGACCGGGGACAGCTAAGAACAATGAGCAGTTCTTC

size: .
D: .
J: TRBJ1-2
V: TRBV7-2
CDR3: CASSLVAGDGYTF
DNA: TGTGCCAGCAGCTTAGTGGCAGGGGACGGCTACACCTTC

size: .
D: .
J: TRBJ1-2
V: TRBV5-6
CDR3: CASSLGRTVYGYTF
DNA: TGTGCCAGCAGCTTGGGCAGGACAGTCTATGGCTACACCTTC

size: .
D: TRBD1
J: TRBJ2-6
V: TRBV9
CDR3: CASSATGTGRGAGANVLTF
DNA: TGTGCCAGCAGCGCAACCGGGACAGGGAGGGGAGCAGGGGCCAACGTCCTGACTTTC

size: .
D: .
J: TRBJ1-2
V: TRBV24-1
CDR3: CATGSGTPPGHGYTF
DNA: TGTGCCACCGGATCCGGGACACCACCTGGGCATGGCTACACCTTC

size: .
D: .
J: TRBJ2-3
V: TRBV11-2
CDR3: CASSRGHTQYF
DNA: TGTGCCAGCAGCAGGGGCCATACGCAGTATTTT

size: .
D: .
J: TRBJ1-1
V: TRBV19
CDR3: CASSPIMNTEAFF
DNA: TGTGCCAGTAGTCCAATCATGAACACTGAAGCTTTCTTT

size: .
D: .
J: TRBJ1-5
V: TRBV27
CDR3: CASSYSFNQPQHF
DNA: TGTGCCAGCAGTTACAGCTTCAATCAGCCCCAGCATTTT

size: .
D: .
J: TRBJ1-6
V: TRBV6-5
CDR3: CASSSRETNNSPLHF
DNA: TGTGCCAGCAGTTCCCGGGAGACCAATAATTCACCCCTCCACTTT

size: .
D: .
J: TRBJ1-3
V: TRBV6-2/TRBV6-3
CDR3: CASTYSSGNTIYF
DNA: TGTGCCAGCACTTATTCCTCCGGAAACACCATATATTTT

size: .
D: TRBD1
J: TRBJ1-4
V: TRBV7-9
CDR3: CASSAGQTNEKLFF
DNA: TGTGCCAGCAGCGCGGGACAGACTAATGAAAAACTGTTTTTT

size: .
D: TRBD2
J: TRBJ2-7
V: TRBV7-9
CDR3: CASSFAKPGLAGVLYEQYF
DNA: TGTGCCAGCAGCTTCGCTAAACCGGGACTAGCGGGAGTACTCTACGAGCAGTACTTC

size: .
D: TRBD1
J: TRBJ2-7
V: TRBV24-1
CDR3: CATSDRTGLEQYF
DNA: TGTGCCACCAGTGACCGGACAGGGCTCGAGCAGTACTTC

size: once
D: TRBD2
J: TRBJ2-1
V: TRBV6-2/TRBV6-3
CDR3: CASSYSPPSGIYNEQFF
DNA: TGTGCCAGCAGTTATTCCCCCCCTAGCGGTATCTACAATGAGCAGTTCTTC

size: few
D: .
J: TRBJ1-1
V: TRBV5-4
CDR3: CASSPTRGGDTEAFF
DNA: TGTGCCAGCAGCCCAACCCGGGGGGGGGACACTGAAGCTTTCTTT

size: .
D: .
J: TRBJ1-2
V: TRBV19
CDR3: CASGRADGPYGYTF
DNA: TGTGCCAGTGGGAGGGCGGACGGACCCTATGGCTACACCTTC

size: .
D: .
J: TRBJ2-6
V: TRBV19
CDR3: CASSIAASGANVLTF
DNA: TGTGCCAGTAGTATTGCGGCCTCTGGGGCCAACGTCCTGACTTTC

size: few
D: .
J: TRBJ2-5
V: TRBV2
CDR3: CASSSGTLKETQYF
DNA: TGTGCCAGCAGTTCCGGGACACTTAAAGAGACCCAGTACTTC

size: .
D: .
J: TRBJ2-1
V: TRBV15
CDR3: CATSRDLGTRLNEQFF
DNA: TGTGCCACCAGCAGAGATCTGGGGACACGGCTTAATGAGCAGTTCTTC

size: .
D: TRBD2
J: TRBJ2-1
V: TRBV7-3
CDR3: CASSLIPSGGYNEQFF
DNA: TGTGCCAGCAGCTTAATCCCCAGCGGGGGGTACAATGAGCAGTTCTTC

size: once
D: TRBD1
J: TRBJ2-5
V: TRBV7-9
CDR3: CASSPGQGAVETQYF
DNA: TGTGCCAGCAGCCCGGGACAGGGGGCGGTTGAGACCCAGTACTTC

size: .
D: .
J: TRBJ2-7
V: TRBV11-1
CDR3: CASSLVGAGYEQYF
DNA: TGTGCCAGCAGCTTAGTAGGAGCCGGCTACGAGCAGTACTTC